This is a list of T cell receptor beta chains from one sample in a study. TCRdb fed the 5' RACE reads into MiXCR, producing one record per CDR3 protein. The sample yields 32,000 or so distinct CDR3 sequences, 27% seen once. The sequencing input was tumor-infiltrating Tregs sorted from the breast tumor. All receptors come from a female donor with breast cancer. Each CDR3 is given with its conserved first and last residue. D genes are given only for firm matches. A row's size may be missing; if present it is once, few, many or a size class.

.	many	TRBJ1-5	TRBV6-5	CASSAGGPVWSQHF	TGTGCCAGCTCCGCGGGGGGCCCGGTATGGTCCCAGCATTTT
.	.	TRBJ1-5	TRBV19	CASSRESNQPQHF	TGTGCCAGTAGTAGGGAGAGCAATCAGCCCCAGCATTTT
.	.	TRBJ2-3	TRBV6-1	CASEGYADTQYF	TGTGCCAGCGAAGGGTACGCAGATACGCAGTATTTT
.	.	TRBJ2-1	TRBV7-6	CASSWLGTQSNNEQFF	TGTGCCAGCAGCTGGTTAGGGACGCAAAGCAACAATGAGCAGTTCTTC
TRBD1	.	TRBJ1-1	TRBV5-1	CASSSVGTANTETFF	TGCGCCAGCAGCTCCGTAGGGACAGCGAACACTGAAACTTTTTTT
.	many	TRBJ1-5	TRBV5-1	CASSLDGSGPQHF	TGCGCCAGCAGCTTGGACGGTTCGGGGCCCCAGCATTTT
.	.	TRBJ1-1	TRBV6-5	CASSSSQGFAEAFF	TGTGCCAGCAGTTCGAGCCAGGGGTTTGCTGAAGCTTTCTTT
.	few	TRBJ1-1	TRBV5-1	CASSLGWGGWGRNTEAFF	TGCGCCAGCAGCTTGGGATGGGGGGGATGGGGGCGAAACACTGAAGCTTTCTTT
TRBD2	many	TRBJ2-1	TRBV5-1	CASSFGLAGDNEQFF	TGCGCCAGCAGCTTTGGCCTAGCGGGGGACAATGAGCAGTTCTTC
.	.	TRBJ1-1	TRBV3-1	CASSRSGKSEAFF	TGTGCCAGCAGCCGTTCAGGGAAATCTGAAGCTTTCTTT
.	many	TRBJ1-5	TRBV5-1	CASSSYKQGVLGGNQPQHF	TGCGCCAGCAGCTCTTACAAACAGGGTGTGTTGGGGGGCAATCAGCCCCAGCATTTT
.	few	TRBJ1-5	TRBV7-9	CASSFSGASNQPQHF	TGTGCCAGCAGCTTTTCGGGGGCAAGCAATCAGCCCCAGCATTTT
TRBD2	few	TRBJ2-7	TRBV7-6	CASSSQLAGGLYEQYF	TGTGCCAGCAGCTCCCAACTAGCGGGAGGGCTTTACGAGCAGTACTTC
TRBD1	medium-sized	TRBJ1-1	TRBV20-1	CSARPLTGWNTEAFF	TGCAGTGCTAGACCACTGACAGGGTGGAACACTGAAGCTTTCTTT
TRBD2	.	TRBJ2-3	TRBV19	CAGSSLGLALPDTQYF	TGTGCCGGTAGTTCCCTTGGACTAGCTCTCCCAGATACGCAGTATTTT
TRBD1	many	TRBJ2-7	TRBV19	CASSMAEGAQYEQYF	TGTGCCAGTAGTATGGCAGAGGGGGCTCAGTACGAGCAGTACTTC
TRBD2	many	TRBJ2-1	TRBV27	CASSLLAGGPLNEQFF	TGTGCCAGCAGTTTACTGGCGGGAGGGCCTCTCAATGAGCAGTTCTTC